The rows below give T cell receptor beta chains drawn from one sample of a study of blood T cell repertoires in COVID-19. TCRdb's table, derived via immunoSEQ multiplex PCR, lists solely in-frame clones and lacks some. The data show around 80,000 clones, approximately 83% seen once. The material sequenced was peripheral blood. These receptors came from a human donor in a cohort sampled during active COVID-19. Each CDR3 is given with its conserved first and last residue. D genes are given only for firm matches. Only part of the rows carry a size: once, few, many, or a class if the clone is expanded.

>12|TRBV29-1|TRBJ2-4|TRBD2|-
TGCAGCGTTGTGCCAGCGGGAGCTACTCAGTACTTC
CSVVPAGATQYF
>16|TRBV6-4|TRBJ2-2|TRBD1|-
TGTGCCAGCCGGCCCGCGGGTACAGGGGGCACCGGGGAGCTGTTTTTT
CASRPAGTGGTGELFF
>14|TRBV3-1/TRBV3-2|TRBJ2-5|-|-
TGTGCCAGCAGCCAAGATTTTCGGGGAGGGACCCAGTACTTC
CASSQDFRGGTQYF
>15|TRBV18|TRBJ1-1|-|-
TGTGCCAGCTCACCACTGCCGGGGATCAACACTGAAGCTTTCTTT
CASSPLPGINTEAFF
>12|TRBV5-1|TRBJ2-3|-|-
TGCGCCAGCAGCTTCGAGGGTGGTACGCAGTATTTT
CASSFEGGTQYF
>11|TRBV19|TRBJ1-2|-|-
TGTGCCACCGGGGATCCTTATGGCTACACCTTC
CATGDPYGYTF
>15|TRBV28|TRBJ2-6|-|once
TGTGGGGCGCAGGGGTCACACTCTGGGGCCAACGTCCTGACTTTC
CGAQGSHSGANVLTF
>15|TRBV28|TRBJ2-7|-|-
TGTGCCAGCAGTTTGTTGCGGTCGAGCTCCTACGAGCAGTACTTC
CASSLLRSSSYEQYF
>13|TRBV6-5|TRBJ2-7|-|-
TGTGCCAGCAGTCCCCGGACAGTCTACGAGCAGTACTTC
CASSPRTVYEQYF
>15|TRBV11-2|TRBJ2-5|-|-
TGTGCCAGCAGCCAGTCCGTCGTGGGCCGGAAGACCCAGTACTTC
CASSQSVVGRKTQYF
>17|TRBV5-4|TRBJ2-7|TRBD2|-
TGTGCCAGCAGCTCCCGGACTAGCGGGCCTTTGAGTCCCGAGCAGTACTTC
CASSSRTSGPLSPEQYF
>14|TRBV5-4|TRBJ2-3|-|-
TGTGCCAGCAGCAGGGGGGGCGATTCAGATACGCAGTATTTT
CASSRGGDSDTQYF
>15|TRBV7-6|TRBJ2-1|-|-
TGTGCCAGCAGCTTTGCGGACAGCTCCTACAATGAGCAGTTCTTC
CASSFADSSYNEQFF
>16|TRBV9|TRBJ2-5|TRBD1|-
TGTGCCAGCAGCCCCTGGACAGGGGCTCCCCCAGAGACCCAGTACTTC
CASSPWTGAPPETQYF
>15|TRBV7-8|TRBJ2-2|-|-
TGTGCCAGCAGGCAAAGGGGTCGGGGGACCGGGGAGCTGTTTTTT
CASRQRGRGTGELFF
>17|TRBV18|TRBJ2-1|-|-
TGTGCCAGCTCACCACCGGGAGGGGGAGCCGATGGGAATGAGCAGTTCTTC
CASSPPGGGADGNEQFF
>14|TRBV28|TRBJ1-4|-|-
TGTGCCAGCAGTTTCGGGACAACTAATGAAAAACTGTTTTTT
CASSFGTTNEKLFF
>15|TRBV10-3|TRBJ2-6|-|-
TGTGCCATCAGTCATCAGGGTACTGGGGCCAACGTCCTGACTTTC
CAISHQGTGANVLTF
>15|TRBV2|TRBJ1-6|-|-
TGTGCCGCCAGGCTAAGACAGGCGGACGGTTCACCCCTCCACTTT
CAARLRQADGSPLHF
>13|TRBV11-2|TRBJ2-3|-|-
TGTGCCAGCAGCTTAGATCGCGCAGATACGCAGTATTTT
CASSLDRADTQYF
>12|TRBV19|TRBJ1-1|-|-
TGTGCCAGTACTCGTGTGAACACTGAAGCTTTCTTT
CASTRVNTEAFF
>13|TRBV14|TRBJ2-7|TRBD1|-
TGTGCCAGCAGCCCTACAGGGGGCATAGGAATTTTCTTC
CASSPTGGIGIFF
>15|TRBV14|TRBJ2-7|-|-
TGTGCCAGCAGCCAAGTTGGGAACGGGGTCTACGAGCAGTACTTC
CASSQVGNGVYEQYF
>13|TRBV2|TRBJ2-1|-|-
TGTGCCAGCACCCAGGACAGAAACAATGAGCAGTTCTTC
CASTQDRNNEQFF
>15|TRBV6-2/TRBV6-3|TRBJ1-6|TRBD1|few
TGTGCCAGCAGTCTCGGACAGGGAGGCAATTCACCCCTCCACTTT
CASSLGQGGNSPLHF
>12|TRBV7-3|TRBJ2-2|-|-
TGTGCCAGCAGCTTACAGGTCGGGGAGCTGTTTTTT
CASSLQVGELFF
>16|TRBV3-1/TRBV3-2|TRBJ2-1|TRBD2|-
TGTGCCAGCAGCCAAGTGGCTAGCGGGGGCTACAATGAGCAGTTCTTC
CASSQVASGGYNEQFF
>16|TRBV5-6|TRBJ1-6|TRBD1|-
TGTGCCAGCAGCTTGGCGGCAGGGGGCTGGGATTCACCCCTCCACTTT
CASSLAAGGWDSPLHF
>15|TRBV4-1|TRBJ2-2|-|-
TGCGCCAGCAGCCAAGAGGGTCAGGTGGGCGGGGAGCTGTTTTTT
CASSQEGQVGGELFF
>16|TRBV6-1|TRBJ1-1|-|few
TGTGCCAGCAGTGGAAGGACATTCGCCCAGAACACTGAAGCTTTCTTT
CASSGRTFAQNTEAFF
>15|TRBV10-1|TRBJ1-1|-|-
TGCGCCAGCAGTGACCGTCGAAGGGGTGGCACTGAAGCTTTCTTT
CASSDRRRGGTEAFF
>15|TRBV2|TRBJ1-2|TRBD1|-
TGTGCCAGCAGTGGGGGACAGGGCGGGAGCTATGGCTACACCTTC
CASSGGQGGSYGYTF
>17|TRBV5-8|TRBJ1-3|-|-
TGTGCCAGCAGCTTGGCAGGCGGGTCCCACTCTGGAAACACCATATATTTT
CASSLAGGSHSGNTIYF
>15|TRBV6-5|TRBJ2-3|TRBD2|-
TGTGCCAGCAGCCCCCTAGCGGGAGGGGCAGATACGCAGTATTTT
CASSPLAGGADTQYF
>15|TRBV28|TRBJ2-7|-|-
TGTGCCAGCAGTTTAGGGCGGGGGCACTCCTACGAGCAGTACTTC
CASSLGRGHSYEQYF
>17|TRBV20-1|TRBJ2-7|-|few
TGCAGTGCTAGTCCGGGAACTGCGGGATCCCCGACCTACGAGCAGTACTTC
CSASPGTAGSPTYEQYF
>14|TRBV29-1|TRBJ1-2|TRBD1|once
TGCAGCGCCGGCGGACAGGGCCAGGGTTATGGCTACACCTTC
CSAGGQGQGYGYTF
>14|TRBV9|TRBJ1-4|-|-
TGTGCCAGCAGCGTAGAAGCGCGGCATGAAAAACTGTTTTTT
CASSVEARHEKLFF
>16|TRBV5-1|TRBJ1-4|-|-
TGCGCCAGCAGCTTGGGGGACTCCCGAGGTAATGAAAAACTGTTTTTT
CASSLGDSRGNEKLFF
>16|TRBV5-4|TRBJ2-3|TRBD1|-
TGTGCCAGCAGCCGAGACCAGGGGGCCCGCACAGATACGCAGTATTTT
CASSRDQGARTDTQYF
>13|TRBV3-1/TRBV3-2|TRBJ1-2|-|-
TGTGCCAGCAGCCCCTCCCTCCTCTATGGCTACACCTTC
CASSPSLLYGYTF
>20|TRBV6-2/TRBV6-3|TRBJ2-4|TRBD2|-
TGTGCCAGCAGTTACCCAGTACTAGCGGGGCCCTCGATAGCCAAAAACATTCAGTACTTC
CASSYPVLAGPSIAKNIQYF
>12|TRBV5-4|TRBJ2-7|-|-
TGTGCCAGCAGCTTGGAACTCAACGAGCAGTACTTC
CASSLELNEQYF
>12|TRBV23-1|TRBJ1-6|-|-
TGCGCCAGCAGTCAACACAGACAGCGGGACCACTTT
CASSQHRQRDHF
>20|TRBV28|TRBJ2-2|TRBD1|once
TGTGCCAGCAGTTCACCATATATAACTCCGGGACAGGGGAGCACCGGGGAGCTGTTTTTT
CASSSPYITPGQGSTGELFF
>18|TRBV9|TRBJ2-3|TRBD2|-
TGTGCCAGCAGCGTCCCTAGCGGGGGGGCCTGGGGCACAGATACGCAGTATTTT
CASSVPSGGAWGTDTQYF
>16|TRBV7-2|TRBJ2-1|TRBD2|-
TGTGCCAGCAGCACCCGGGGTAGCGGGGGATTAAATGAGCAGTTCTTC
CASSTRGSGGLNEQFF
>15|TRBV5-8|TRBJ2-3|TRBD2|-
TGTGCCAGCAGCTTACTAGCGGGGAACACAGATACGCAGTATTTT
CASSLLAGNTDTQYF
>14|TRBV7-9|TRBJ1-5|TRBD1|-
TGTGCCAGCAGCTCCACAGGGGGCAATCAGCCCCAGCATTTT
CASSSTGGNQPQHF
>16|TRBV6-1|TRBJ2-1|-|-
TGTGCCAGCAGTGAGGTCCACAGCCCTCTCTACAATGAGCAGTTCTTC
CASSEVHSPLYNEQFF